The rows below give T cell receptor beta chains drawn from one sample of a study of T-cell memory formation after mild COVID-19. TCRdb ran MiXCR on the 5' RACE reads and lists one entry per CDR3 protein. The table shows roughly 450,000 distinct CDR3 sequences, with around a sixth occurring only once. The sequenced sample was PBMCs or a T cell subset sorted from them (not recorded which). These TCRs come from an adult woman who had mild COVID-19 (a few samples of this study predate the infection). Cell type and time point are not known. CDR3s include the opening cysteine and the closing phenylalanine or tryptophan. Each record gives: J gene, D gene, clone size, V gene, CDR3 protein, CDR3 DNA. A D gene is named only where the DNA matches it firmly. For some rows the clone size is stated as once, few or many, or as a class when expanded; others skip it.

TRBJ1-1,-,-,TRBV6-5,CASSYSRGGKTEAFF,TGTGCCAGCAGTTACAGCCGCGGGGGTAAAACTGAAGCTTTCTTT
TRBJ2-2,-,few,TRBV7-6,CASSLGLSHNTGELFF,TGTGCCAGCAGCTTAGGACTGTCGCATAACACCGGGGAGCTGTTTTTT
TRBJ1-1,-,-,TRBV2,CASSVGFSSIPEAFF,TGTGCCAGCAGTGTCGGGTTCAGCTCAATACCTGAAGCTTTCTTT
TRBJ2-1,-,-,TRBV4-3,CASSQDTTTYNEQFF,TGCGCCAGCAGCCAAGATACGACAACGTACAATGAGCAGTTCTTC
TRBJ2-3,TRBD2,many,TRBV9,CASSFGTSPDTQYF,TGTGCCAGCAGCTTCGGGACTAGTCCGGATACGCAGTATTTT
TRBJ2-1,TRBD2,-,TRBV20-1,CSARDWRESSYNEQFF,TGCAGTGCTAGAGATTGGCGGGAGAGCTCCTACAATGAGCAGTTCTTC
TRBJ2-7,TRBD1,few,TRBV18,CASSSDRASPYEQYF,TGTGCCAGCTCTTCAGACAGGGCTAGCCCCTACGAGCAGTACTTC
TRBJ2-2,TRBD2,-,TRBV24-1,CATSDHGGVGVAGELFF,TGTGCCACCAGTGATCATGGGGGGGTAGGAGTCGCCGGGGAGCTGTTTTTT
TRBJ1-2,-,once,TRBV19,CASTKGKRGYTF,TGTGCCAGTACAAAAGGGAAGCGGGGCTACACCTTC
TRBJ2-2,-,-,TRBV6-4,CASSDLGQNTGELFF,TGTGCCAGCAGTGACTTGGGGCAGAACACCGGGGAGCTGTTTTTT
TRBJ1-2,TRBD1,few,TRBV28,CASSLVTGGLGYGYTF,TGTGCCAGCAGTCTCGTGACAGGGGGCCTGGGATATGGCTACACCTTC
TRBJ2-7,-,many,TRBV12-3/TRBV12-4,CASRFRDIGVHGSYEQYF,TGTGCCAGCAGGTTCCGGGACATAGGCGTACATGGCTCCTACGAGCAGTACTTC
TRBJ2-1,TRBD2,-,TRBV12-3/TRBV12-4,CASTTSGALGNEQFF,TGTGCCAGCACGACTAGCGGAGCCTTAGGCAATGAGCAGTTCTTC
TRBJ2-7,-,few,TRBV29-1,CSVEVSGTALGEQYF,TGCAGCGTTGAAGTTAGCGGGACAGCTTTGGGCGAGCAGTACTTC
TRBJ1-1,TRBD1,-,TRBV5-1,CASSLGDSSPPEAFF,TGCGCCAGCAGCTTGGGGGACAGTTCTCCCCCTGAAGCTTTCTTT
TRBJ2-7,-,few,TRBV6-2/TRBV6-3,CASSKSGQGLGEQYF,TGTGCCAGCAGCAAAAGCGGGCAGGGTCTGGGAGAGCAGTACTTC
TRBJ2-7,TRBD2,-,TRBV6-2/TRBV6-3,CASKDSGSLTPYEQYF,TGTGCCAGCAAGGATAGCGGGAGTCTAACTCCCTACGAGCAGTACTTC
TRBJ1-1,-,few,TRBV30,CAWDWAGPGTEAFF,TGTGCCTGGGATTGGGCAGGGCCGGGCACTGAAGCTTTCTTT
TRBJ1-2,TRBD1,-,TRBV29-1,CSVEGDSSYGYTF,TGCAGCGTTGAAGGGGACAGTAGCTATGGCTACACCTTC
TRBJ2-1,TRBD1,few,TRBV30,CAWSGTGNFGQFF,TGTGCCTGGAGCGGGACAGGGAATTTTGGGCAGTTCTTC
TRBJ1-2,TRBD1,few,TRBV19,CASSIVTGGRYGYTF,TGTGCCAGTAGTATAGTTACAGGGGGCCGCTATGGCTACACCTTC
TRBJ2-1,TRBD2,once,TRBV12-3/TRBV12-4,CASSPTSGSWAEQFF,TGTGCCAGCAGTCCCACTAGCGGGAGTTGGGCTGAGCAGTTCTTC
TRBJ2-1,-,-,TRBV5-1,CASSVGTTNYNEQFF,TGCGCCAGCTCTGTCGGGACAACGAACTACAATGAGCAGTTCTTC
TRBJ2-1,TRBD2,-,TRBV15,CATSRDQGLATEQFF,TGTGCCACCAGCAGAGATCAAGGACTAGCGACAGAGCAGTTCTTC
TRBJ2-2,TRBD2,many,TRBV19,CASIQTGLAGVTGELFF,TGTGCCAGTATTCAAACGGGACTAGCGGGAGTCACCGGGGAGCTGTTTTTT
TRBJ2-3,-,-,TRBV19,CASSPPDMPTDTQYF,TGTGCCAGTAGTCCACCCGACATGCCCACAGATACGCAGTATTTT
TRBJ2-3,-,many,TRBV11-2,CASSSNRASTDTQYF,TGTGCCAGCAGCTCTAATCGGGCGTCCACAGATACGCAGTATTTT
TRBJ2-5,-,-,TRBV5-4,CASSRLGETQYF,TGTGCCAGCAGCCGATTGGGCGAGACCCAGTACTTC
TRBJ1-2,-,few,TRBV3-1,CASSQESNYGYTF,TGTGCCAGCAGCCAAGAGTCGAACTATGGCTACACCTTC
TRBJ2-1,TRBD2,few,TRBV12-3/TRBV12-4,CASTERGVGNEQFF,TGTGCCAGCACCGAGCGGGGGGTGGGGAATGAGCAGTTCTTC
TRBJ2-1,-,-,TRBV6-6,CASSYGRLGRVGQFF,TGTGCCAGCAGTTACGGAAGACTAGGCCGGGTGGGGCAGTTCTTC
TRBJ1-2,-,-,TRBV6-5,CASSAGRTSYGYTF,TGTGCCAGCAGCGCCGGACGGACTTCCTATGGCTACACCTTC
TRBJ2-7,-,many,TRBV3-1,CASSQDTVSYEQYF,TGTGCCAGCAGCCAAGATACCGTCTCCTACGAGCAGTACTTC
TRBJ1-2,TRBD1,-,TRBV5-1,CASSPYGTGYGYTF,TGCGCCAGCAGCCCTTACGGGACAGGCTATGGCTACACCTTC
TRBJ1-5,TRBD1,-,TRBV30,CAWSWQGDQPQHF,TGTGCCTGGAGTTGGCAGGGGGACCAGCCCCAGCATTTT
TRBJ2-7,-,-,TRBV7-8,CASSLDLLLMSTYEQYF,TGTGCCAGCAGCTTAGATTTGCTGCTTATGTCCACCTACGAGCAGTACTTC
TRBJ2-3,-,-,TRBV2,CASGSAGVLTDTQYF,TGTGCCAGCGGGTCGGCGGGCGTCCTTACAGATACGCAGTATTTT
TRBJ1-1,TRBD1,-,TRBV7-2,CASRGQGRDTEAFF,TGTGCCAGCAGGGGACAGGGGAGGGACACTGAAGCTTTCTTT
TRBJ1-4,-,few,TRBV5-1,CASSLAVGSNEKLFF,TGCGCCAGCAGCTTGGCGGTAGGGTCTAATGAAAAACTGTTTTTT
TRBJ1-5,-,-,TRBV2,CASSEGVQGINQPQHF,TGTGCCAGCAGTGAAGGCGTTCAGGGGATCAATCAGCCCCAGCATTTT
TRBJ2-7,-,-,TRBV30,CAWSSTWEQYF,TGTGCCTGGAGTTCGACGTGGGAGCAGTACTTC
TRBJ2-1,-,many,TRBV7-9,CASSLGEMIDEQFF,TGTGCCAGCAGCTTAGGGGAAATGATCGATGAGCAGTTCTTC
TRBJ2-3,-,-,TRBV3-1,CASSPFRETDTQYF,TGTGCCAGCAGCCCTTTCCGGGAGACAGATACGCAGTATTTT
TRBJ1-1,TRBD1,-,TRBV2,CASRKDRGAEAFF,TGTGCCAGCAGGAAGGACAGGGGAGCTGAAGCTTTCTTT
TRBJ2-1,TRBD2,once,TRBV6-2/TRBV6-3,CASSYSLAGVSWRRNEQFF,TGTGCCAGCAGTTACTCGCTAGCGGGAGTTAGTTGGCGTAGGAATGAGCAGTTCTTC
TRBJ1-2,TRBD1,few,TRBV20-1,CSARDRGQGLFYHGYTF,TGCAGTGCTAGAGATCGGGGACAGGGGCTATTCTATCATGGCTACACCTTC
TRBJ2-3,TRBD2,few,TRBV7-9,CASSWGLGGTDTQYF,TGTGCCAGCAGCTGGGGACTAGGGGGCACAGATACGCAGTATTTT
TRBJ2-1,TRBD1,-,TRBV24-1,CATSDFNRGNNEQFF,TGTGCCACCAGTGATTTTAACAGGGGGAACAATGAGCAGTTCTTC